A single sample gave rise to the 2 T cell receptor beta chains below, sequenced in a study of shared clonotypes between healthy human individuals. Repertoires were generated with immunoSEQ multiplex PCR, while TCRdb's copy carries only in-frame clones and drops some. The profile covers 560,000 or so clones, with about 95% appearing a single time and less than 0.12% taken by the ten largest. It was CD45RO-negative cells, positively selected for CCR7, that made up naive CD8 cells, with terminally differentiated effector memory CD45RA+ cells excluded. Material for sequencing was naive CD8+ T cells sorted from blood. These receptors were taken from a woman aged 25-40 years in good health.

V is TRBV27 and J is TRBJ2-1, with D maybe TRBD1 (6 bases). The CDR3 contains 14 residues. The germline V and J ends were trimmed by 3 bases and 8 bases, with 14 bases remaining between them. Germline CDR1 is MNHEY and CDR2 is SMNVEV (reference sequence). The CDR3 protein is CASSLSTGNDEQFF. The CDR3 nucleotides are TGTGCCAGCAGTTTGTCGACAGGCAACGATGAGCAGTTCTTC.

The chain links TRBV6-1 to TRBJ2-1; 7 positions agree with TRBD2. This CDR3 comprises 19 residues. J was trimmed by 7 bases and V by 4 bases; bases with no gene match: 22. CDR1 and CDR2 from the germline V gene are MNHNS and SASEGT. CDR3 amino acids: CASSASTSPTSSGENEQFF. The CDR3 nucleotides are TGTGCCAGCAGTGCCTCCACCTCTCCCACGTCTAGCGGAGAAAATGAGCAGTTCTTC.